The 10 T cell receptor beta chains below all came from one sample that was sequenced in a study of cytomegalovirus exposure and HLA in healthy donors (dated by TCRdb to the late 2010s). The library was made by the immunoSEQ multiplex PCR assay. A mixture of 60 forward primers for TCR Vbeta segments and 13 reverse primers for TCR Jbeta segments was used in the multiplex PCR. TCRdb provides this immuneACCESS table in a form limited to in-frame rearrangements. Some clones are lacking; in checked studies, under half of them reflect an unresolved V gene, and why the rest are absent is not known. This sample holds approximately 130,000 clones; over 70% were observed only once. About 1.5% of the sample belongs to the ten largest clones. The sequencing input was PBMCs. These receptors were collected from a woman between 40 and 55 years old in good health and CMV-seronegative.

The chain is built from TRBV6-6 and TRBJ1-1; a possible D gene is TRBD1 (5 bases). The germline V gene encodes CDR1 MNHNY and CDR2 SVGAGI (reference sequence). The germline V and J ends were trimmed by 6 bases and 7 bases, with 12 bases remaining between them. This CDR3 contains 12 residues. The CDR3 nucleotides read TGTGCCAGCAGAAAAGGGGAATTTGAAGCTTTCTTT. Translation gives CASRKGEFEAFF.

The chain couples TRBV28 to TRBJ1-1; possibly TRBD1 for D (6 bases). V was clipped by 3 bases and J by 7 bases, with 18 bases between them. This CDR3 has 15 residues. Germline CDR1 and CDR2: MDHEN and SYDVKM. The CDR3 spells CASSFPSTGNDEAFF. The CDR3 DNA sequence: TGTGCCAGCAGTTTTCCTAGTACAGGGAACGATGAAGCTTTCTTT.

The chain employs TRBV13 and TRBJ1-1; the match to TRBD1 covers 8 bases. The CDR3 is 14 amino acids. Trimming took 4 bases from V and 1 from J; bases not matched to a gene: 2. The V gene's germline CDR1 is PRHDT and CDR2 FYEKMQ (reference sequence). CDR3 bases: TGTGCCAGCAGCTCTGGACAGGGGAACACTGAAGCTTTCTTT. It codes for CASSSGQGNTEAFF.

The rearrangement uses TRBV12-5 and TRBJ2-6; possible D gene TRBD1, 6 bases. Germline V lookup: CDR1 LGHNT, CDR2 FRNRAP. The CDR3 runs to 17 residues. Trimming cost V 6 bases and J 0 bases, with 15 bases left between them. This CDR3 is CASGPETGLSGANVLTF. The DNA for the CDR3 is TGTGCTAGTGGCCCAGAGACAGGCCTCTCTGGGGCCAACGTCCTGACTTTC.

The rearrangement joins TRBV18 to TRBJ1-1, with TRBD1 identical over 7 bases. This CDR3 region has 14 residues. The germline V gene encodes CDR1 KGHSH and CDR2 LQKENI. V gave up 5 bases and J gave up 3 bases; unmatched junction bases: 6. CDR3 coding DNA: TGTGCCAGCTCAAGAAACAGGGGAGACACTGAAGCTTTCTTT. It translates to CASSRNRGDTEAFF.

This clone was recorded a few times. The genes are TRBV9 and TRBJ2-3; 7 bases fit TRBD1. V trimming: 5 bases; J trimming: 1 base; junction bases outside the gene matches: 4. CDR1 is SGDLS and CDR2 is YYNGEE in the germline V gene. CDR3 length: 14 residues. CDR3 coding DNA: TGTGCCAGCAGTGGGGACAGCCGCACAGATACGCAGTATTTT. This codes for CASSGDSRTDTQYF.

The rearrangement uses TRBV9 and TRBJ2-2; TRBD2 might be the D (6 bases). Trimming pared 4 bases from V and 1 base from J, leaving 11 bases between. This CDR3 is built from 15 residues. The germline V gene encodes CDR1 SGDLS and CDR2 YYNGEE. CDR3 loop: CASSYGLQNTGELFF. For the CDR3, the DNA is TGTGCCAGCAGCTACGGACTACAGAACACCGGGGAGCTGTTTTTT.

This sequence joins TRBV6-1 and TRBJ2-7; no reliable D call. V lost 5 bases and J 4 bases, leaving 6 bases between the germline ends. This CDR3 is built from 11 residues. Germline CDR1 MNHNS, CDR2 SASEGT. CDR3 nucleotide sequence: TGTGCCAGCAGTACCAGTTACGAGCAGTACTTC. Its translation: CASSTSYEQYF.

The V gene is TRBV5-1, the J gene TRBJ2-2; D is undetermined. The V end was cut by 0 bases, the J end by 4 bases, with 13 bases between. Germline V gene data show CDR1 as SGHRS and CDR2 as YFSETQ. There are 16 residues in the CDR3. The CDR3 loop is CASSLVARSGTGELFF. CDR3 nucleotides: TGCGCCAGCAGCTTGGTCGCCCGCTCAGGCACCGGGGAGCTGTTTTTT.

The V and J genes are TRBV6-5 and TRBJ2-4; 7 nucleotides align to TRBD1. The CDR3 has 13 amino acids. V lost 5 bases, J lost 9 bases, and 7 bases stayed unmatched. The germline V gene has CDR1 MNHEY and CDR2 SVGAGI. The CDR3, as DNA: TGTGCCAGCAGTAAGACAGGGCCTACCATTCAGTACTTC. It codes for CASSKTGPTIQYF.